This TCR beta chain was sequenced in a study of CXCR3-negative and CXCR3-positive naive CD8 T cells. Notes on this clonotype: Its target is unknown.

The V gene's germline CDR1 is SGHTA and CDR2 FQGNSA. This CDR3 has 17 residues. 5' RACE that incorporated UMI labels was used to prepare the TRB cDNA libraries. TCRdb re-called the 5' RACE reads and shows each CDR3 protein once, DNA omitted. The table for this sample gives some 130,000 distinct CDR3 sequences. General study points: The TRBV-TRBJ usage of naive CXCR3-negative and CXCR3-positive cells was similar, but that of memory cells differed. In both naive subsets diversity was comparably high, whereas memory CD8+ cells showed much lower diversity. Most assays used freshly isolated PBMCs, as cryopreservation partially reduced CXCR3. CXCR3-positive naive cells carried more hydrophobic TRB CDR3s than CXCR3-negative naive cells did.

The sequence was obtained from a human donor in good health. Some clones in this sample may be carry-over from other donors' samples. The sequenced sample consisted of naive CXCR3- CD8+ T cells from blood. Regarding subset: CD45RO-CCR7+CD27+CD95- naive CD8+ T cells lacking CXCR3 (TNR3-). V usage is TRBV7-2 and J usage is TRBJ1-2; TCRdb outputs TRBD1, but without DNA this stays unchecked. CDR3 protein: CASSYWTGGQANYGYTF.